These T cell receptor beta chains were read from a single sample in a study of blood T cell repertoires in COVID-19. Data came from immunoSEQ multiplex PCR; TCRdb stores just in-frame clones and leaves some out. Among tens of thousands of clones listed, 87% were seen once. The sample consisted of peripheral blood. The receptor set was obtained from a woman aged 45-65 years with acute or convalescent COVID-19. CDR3s include the opening cysteine and the closing phenylalanine or tryptophan. D genes are given only for firm matches. Some rows have no size entry. The others give once, few or many, or a class for an expanded clone.

NA | NA | TRBJ1-5 | TRBV3-1/TRBV3-2 | TGTGCCAGCAGCCAGAAGCCAGGCCCCTCTTTTAGCAATCAGCCCCAGCATTTT | CASSQKPGPSFSNQPQHF
NA | NA | TRBJ1-2 | TRBV3-1/TRBV3-2 | TGTGCCAGCGCACGGGGGGGGCGTAACTATGGCTACACCTTC | CASARGGRNYGYTF
NA | NA | TRBJ1-1 | TRBV4-3 | TGCGCCAGCAGCCCCAGGGTGAACACTGAAGCTTTCTTT | CASSPRVNTEAFF
NA | NA | TRBJ2-5 | TRBV29-1 | TGCAGCGTCCACGACTGGGAGACCCAGTACTTC | CSVHDWETQYF
once | NA | TRBJ1-1 | TRBV27 | TGTGCCAGCGGGAAACAGGGACACACTGAAGCTTTCTTT | CASGKQGHTEAFF
NA | NA | TRBJ1-5 | TRBV23-1 | TGCGCCAGCAGTCACCCCCGTGCCGGGACATACGGTCAGCCCCAGCATTTT | CASSHPRAGTYGQPQHF
once | TRBD1 | TRBJ1-2 | TRBV19 | TGTGCCAGTAGCAATCAGGGGGCGCACGGCTATGGCTACACCTTC | CASSNQGAHGYGYTF
NA | NA | TRBJ2-1 | TRBV9 | TGTGCCAGCAGCGTAGAGTCAGCCTACAATGAGCAGTTCTTC | CASSVESAYNEQFF
NA | NA | TRBJ2-5 | TRBV27 | TGTGCCAGCAGTTTATCTTGGCCAGCGGAGACCCAGTACTTC | CASSLSWPAETQYF
NA | TRBD2 | TRBJ2-1 | TRBV6-5 | TGTGCCAGCAGTTACTCGAGGACTAGCTCCTACAATGAGCAGTTCTTC | CASSYSRTSSYNEQFF
NA | NA | TRBJ1-2 | TRBV4-1 | TGCGCCAGCAGCCTCGAGGGAAGGTATGGCTACACCTTC | CASSLEGRYGYTF
NA | NA | TRBJ1-2 | TRBV9 | TGTGCCAGCAGCGTAGGTCTGGCGGAGTATGGCTACACCTTC | CASSVGLAEYGYTF
NA | TRBD2 | TRBJ2-5 | TRBV27 | TGTGCCAGCAGTGCGGGACTAGCGGGGGTGGAGACCCAGTACTTC | CASSAGLAGVETQYF
NA | NA | TRBJ2-1 | TRBV19 | TGTGCCAGTAGCCTGGGGCTTTCTAGCTCCTACAATGAGCAGTTCTTC | CASSLGLSSSYNEQFF
NA | NA | TRBJ1-2 | TRBV18 | TGTGCCAGCTCTCGCCAGGGGATTGGGAACTATGGCTACACCTTC | CASSRQGIGNYGYTF
once | NA | TRBJ1-6 | TRBV5-1 | TGCGCCAGCAGCCGGGAAACAACCGGGGTCCGCTCCTATAATTCACCCCTCCACTTT | CASSRETTGVRSYNSPLHF
NA | NA | TRBJ1-2 | TRBV10-3 | TGTGCCATCCGCAGGGACATGACCTATGGCTACACCTTC | CAIRRDMTYGYTF
NA | TRBD1 | TRBJ2-7 | TRBV19 | TGTGCCAGTAGTATAGCACAGGGGGCTGTCTACGAGCAGTACTTC | CASSIAQGAVYEQYF
NA | NA | TRBJ1-1 | TRBV12-3/TRBV12-4 | TGTGCCAGCAGTTTTAGGGGGTACACTGAAGCTTTCTTT | CASSFRGYTEAFF
NA | NA | TRBJ1-2 | TRBV12-3/TRBV12-4 | TGTGCCAGCAGTTTTGGGGGCAGGGGAGGCTACACCTTC | CASSFGGRGGYTF
NA | NA | TRBJ1-1 | TRBV18 | TGTGCCAGCTCACCACCGGCAGGGGTTAGGACTGAAGCTTTCTTT | CASSPPAGVRTEAFF
NA | NA | TRBJ1-2 | TRBV7-6 | TGTGCCAGCAGCTCCCAATTCCCCAACTATGGCTACACCTTC | CASSSQFPNYGYTF
NA | TRBD1 | TRBJ1-5 | TRBV2 | TGTGCCAGCAACGCACAGGGGAGCAATCAGCCCCAGCATTTT | CASNAQGSNQPQHF
NA | NA | TRBJ1-2 | TRBV2 | TGTGCCAGCAGTAGGGGTAGAGAAAACTATGGCTACACCTTC | CASSRGRENYGYTF
NA | NA | TRBJ2-2 | TRBV5-1 | TGCGCCAGCAGCTTGGCGCCGGGGGTCAACACCGGGGAGCTGTTTTTT | CASSLAPGVNTGELFF
once | TRBD1 | TRBJ1-4 | TRBV5-6 | TGTGCCAGCAGCTTGTTGGACAGGGGACATGAAAAACTGTTTTTT | CASSLLDRGHEKLFF
NA | NA | TRBJ1-2 | TRBV12-3/TRBV12-4 | TGTGCCAGCACAGTTTCAGGGGCGCAAGGCTACACCTTC | CASTVSGAQGYTF
NA | TRBD1 | TRBJ1-6 | TRBV6-2/TRBV6-3 | TGTGCCAGCAGTTATAGAGACAGGGGCTTTTCACCCCTCCACTTT | CASSYRDRGFSPLHF
NA | TRBD2 | TRBJ2-3 | TRBV28 | TGTGCCAGCAGTTTGAGCAGACTAGCGGGAGCAGATACGCAGTATTTT | CASSLSRLAGADTQYF
NA | NA | TRBJ2-1 | TRBV5-8 | TGTGCCAGCAGCTTGGATTCTAGCGATGAGCAGTTCTTC | CASSLDSSDEQFF
NA | NA | TRBJ2-2 | TRBV27 | TGTGCCAGCAGTTTAAGTGGAGCACTGCCGAGGGAGCTGTTTTTT | CASSLSGALPRELFF
NA | TRBD1 | TRBJ1-2 | TRBV12-3/TRBV12-4 | TGTGCCAGCAGCCCAGACAGGGGAAAAGGCTACACCTTC | CASSPDRGKGYTF
NA | NA | TRBJ2-2 | TRBV5-1 | TGCGCCAGCAGCTCTGGAGGGACAGAGTACACCGGGGAGCTGTTTTTT | CASSSGGTEYTGELFF
NA | NA | TRBJ1-6 | TRBV19 | TGTGCCAGTAAACCCCGGGATTCTGGTAATTCACCCCTCCACTTT | CASKPRDSGNSPLHF
once | NA | TRBJ1-4 | TRBV10-2 | TGCGCCAGCAGTGAGTTGGCAGGGATGAATGAAAAACTGTTTTTT | CASSELAGMNEKLFF
NA | TRBD2 | TRBJ2-3 | TRBV19 | TGTGCCAGTAGAAACCGCGGGGGGCAGGGAAGCACAGATACGCAGTATTTT | CASRNRGGQGSTDTQYF
NA | NA | TRBJ1-1 | TRBV6-5 | TGTGCCAGCACCCCCACGGGGGGTCGCGCTGAAGCTTTCTTT | CASTPTGGRAEAFF